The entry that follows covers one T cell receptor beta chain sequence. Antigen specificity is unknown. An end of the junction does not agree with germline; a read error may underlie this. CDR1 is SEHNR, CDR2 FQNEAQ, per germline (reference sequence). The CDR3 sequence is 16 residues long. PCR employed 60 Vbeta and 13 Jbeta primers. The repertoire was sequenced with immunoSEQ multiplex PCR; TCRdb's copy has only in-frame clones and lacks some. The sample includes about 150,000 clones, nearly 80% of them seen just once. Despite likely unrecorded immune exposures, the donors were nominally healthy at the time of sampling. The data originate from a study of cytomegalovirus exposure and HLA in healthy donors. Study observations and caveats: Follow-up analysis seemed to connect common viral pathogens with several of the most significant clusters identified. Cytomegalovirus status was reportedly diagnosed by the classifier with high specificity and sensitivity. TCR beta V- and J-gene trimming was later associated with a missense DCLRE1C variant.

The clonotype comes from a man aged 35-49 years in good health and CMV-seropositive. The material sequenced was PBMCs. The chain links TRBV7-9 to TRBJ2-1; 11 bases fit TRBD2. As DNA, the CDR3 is TGTTCCAGCGCTTCCGGGACTAGCGGAGACAACAATGAGCAGTTCTTC. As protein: CSSASGTSGDNNEQFF.